The rows below give T cell receptor beta chains drawn from one sample of a study of cytomegalovirus exposure and HLA in healthy donors. Generated by immunoSEQ multiplex PCR, the TCRdb table keeps only in-frame clones and is missing some. This sample yields around 300,000 clones, of which roughly 90% are seen a single time; 0.95% to 1.5% belongs to the top ten. The sample taken for sequencing was PBMCs. All receptors derive from a woman between 25 and 40 years old in good health and CMV-seropositive. Each CDR3 is given with its conserved first and last residue. The D gene is left open where the match is weak.

v_call	j_call	d_call	cdr3_aa
TRBV18	TRBJ2-5	.	CASSPQGSETQYF
TRBV27	TRBJ2-7	.	CASSLESQASYEQYF
TRBV7-8	TRBJ2-7	TRBD1	CASSSRQGARYEQYF
TRBV7-2	TRBJ2-7	.	CASSSSLGSYEQYF
TRBV27	TRBJ1-2	.	CASSFWQGLGGYTF
TRBV4-2	TRBJ2-1	TRBD2	CASSQDNTGGPNEQFF
TRBV19	TRBJ2-7	TRBD2	CASSMKTSGSYEQYF
TRBV19	TRBJ2-3	TRBD1	CAGRQGTDTQYF
TRBV9	TRBJ2-5	.	CASSVGRSGAETQYF
TRBV30	TRBJ1-5	.	CAWSRTGANQPQHF
TRBV2	TRBJ1-6	TRBD1	CASIPGTEYNSPLHF
TRBV2	TRBJ1-1	TRBD1	CASSETGGRTEAFF
TRBV27	TRBJ1-1	.	CASSSGRTTEAFF
TRBV11-1	TRBJ2-5	TRBD2	CASSLLAGIGETQYF
TRBV7-7	TRBJ2-7	TRBD1	CASSGDRAAYDQYF
TRBV15	TRBJ1-3	.	CATSSTVGNTIYF
TRBV28	TRBJ2-5	.	CASTQWGAQETQYF
TRBV10-3	TRBJ2-1	.	CAISDQAGYEQFF
TRBV7-9	TRBJ2-7	.	CASSLVGGEVRSQYEQYF
TRBV4-3	TRBJ1-4	.	CASSQVAVITNEKLFF
TRBV4-1	TRBJ2-7	.	CASSQEGRERDEQYF
TRBV7-8	TRBJ1-4	.	CASVQGLNEKLFF
TRBV4-3	TRBJ2-7	TRBD2	CASSQDWASGQYYEQYF
TRBV7-9	TRBJ1-5	.	CASSVDGNQPQHF
TRBV9	TRBJ1-1	TRBD1	CASSVEGTGFLNTEAFF
TRBV6-5	TRBJ1-5	TRBD1	CATRQGDQPQHF
TRBV4-3	TRBJ2-2	TRBD2	CASSQDRAGVKTGELFF
TRBV7-9	TRBJ2-1	TRBD2	CASSISSGRYNEQFF
TRBV5-1	TRBJ2-7	TRBD2	CASSPGLAGGQDEQYF
TRBV6-6	TRBJ1-2	.	CASSYSAAKSYGYTF
TRBV19	TRBJ2-2	TRBD2	CASSIPPGGTGELFF
TRBV4-1	TRBJ2-3	.	CASMGRASTDTQYF
TRBV27	TRBJ2-5	TRBD2	CASSLSSGRPSRGETQYF
TRBV9	TRBJ1-1	.	CASSVSINTEAFF
TRBV4-1	TRBJ2-4	.	CASSQGDRKNIQYF
TRBV20-1	TRBJ1-2	TRBD1	CSARGQGGYTF
TRBV28	TRBJ2-7	TRBD1	CASSLDDRDEQYF
TRBV18	TRBJ2-1	.	CASSPPAARTYNEQFF
TRBV28	TRBJ2-2	TRBD1	CASRGQGTIPTGELFF
TRBV5-1	TRBJ2-2	.	CASSLLENTGELFF
TRBV28	TRBJ1-2	.	CASGRNYGYTF
TRBV19	TRBJ1-2	.	CASRTGQGYTF
TRBV7-9	TRBJ2-2	TRBD1	CASSDRANTGELFF
TRBV6-1	TRBJ2-7	.	CASKGSQGSLYEQYF
TRBV5-1	TRBJ1-6	TRBD1	CASSTPGTADNSPLHF
TRBV7-9	TRBJ2-7	TRBD1	CASRTGEIEQYF
TRBV5-4	TRBJ2-7	.	CASSRDLLYEQYF
TRBV27	TRBJ1-1	.	CASSLKQLNTEAFF
TRBV5-4	TRBJ2-7	TRBD1	CASSLERQGDGPDEQYF
TRBV29-1	TRBJ2-5	TRBD2	CSVEAGGPKTQYF
TRBV27	TRBJ2-6	.	CASIAIAPSSGANVLTF
TRBV15	TRBJ2-5	.	CATSSGETQYF
TRBV6-5	TRBJ2-1	.	CASRDGIGEQFF
TRBV5-4	TRBJ2-2	.	CAGLGGNTGELFF
TRBV7-3	TRBJ2-2	.	CASSLRVTGELFF